Shown below are 2 T cell receptor beta chains from a single sample sequenced in a study of T cell repertoires in cytomegalovirus infection. Each CDR3 protein is one row after TCRdb ran MiXCR on the reads. The sample carries roughly 320,000 distinct CDR3 sequences, 8% to 10% recorded once. Material for sequencing was PBMCs. Source of these receptors: a human donor in good health (CMV status not recorded). Some clones in this sample may be carry-over from other donors' samples.

There are many counts of this clonotype. The CDR3 nucleotides read TGTGCCAGCAGCGGAAGCAAGGACTATGGCTACACCTTC. Translated: CASSGSKDYGYTF. The V gene is TRBV7-6, the J gene TRBJ1-2, with D hard to call. The V gene lost 5 bases and the J gene lost 3 bases, with 10 bases spanning the gap. Germline V CDR1 and CDR2: SGHVS, FNYEAQ. CDR3 length equals 13 residues. The full variable domain, in which reference TRBV7-6 and TRBJ1-2 provide the parts outside the CDR3, is GAGVSQSPRYKVTKRGQDVALRCDPISGHVSLYWYRQALGQGPEFLTYFNYEAQQDKSGLPNDRFSAERPEGSISTLTIQRTEQRDSAMYRCASSGSKDYGYTFGSGTRLTVV.

The rearrangement links TRBV18 to TRBJ1-4, with 8 bases fitting TRBD1. Trimming at V came to 1 base and at J to 13 bases, leaving 14 bases not matched to a gene. Germline assignment: CDR1 KGHSH and CDR2 LQKENI. The CDR3 runs 16 residues. In DNA form, the CDR3 reads TGTGCCAGCTCACCACAACAGGGGGAATTTGGGGACGGACTGTTTTTT. Its translation: CASSPQQGEFGDGLFF.